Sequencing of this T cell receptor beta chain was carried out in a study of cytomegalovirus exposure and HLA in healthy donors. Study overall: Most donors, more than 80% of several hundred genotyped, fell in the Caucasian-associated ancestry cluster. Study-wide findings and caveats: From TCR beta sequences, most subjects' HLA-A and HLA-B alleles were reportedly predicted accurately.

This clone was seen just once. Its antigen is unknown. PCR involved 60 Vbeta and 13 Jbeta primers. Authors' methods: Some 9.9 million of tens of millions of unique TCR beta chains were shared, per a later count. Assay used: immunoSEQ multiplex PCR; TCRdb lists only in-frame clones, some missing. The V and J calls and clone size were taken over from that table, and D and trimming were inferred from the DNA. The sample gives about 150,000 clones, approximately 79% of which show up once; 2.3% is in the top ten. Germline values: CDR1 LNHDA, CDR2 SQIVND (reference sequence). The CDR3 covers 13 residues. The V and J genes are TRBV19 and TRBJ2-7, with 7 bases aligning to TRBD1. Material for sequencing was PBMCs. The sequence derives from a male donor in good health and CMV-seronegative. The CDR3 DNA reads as TGTGCTACAACGGGGACAGCGTCCTACGAGCAGTACTTC. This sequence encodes CATTGTASYEQYF.